Presented here are 14 T cell receptor beta chains from one specimen sequenced in a study of PD-1 blockade in classical Hodgkin lymphoma. Sequenced by immunoSEQ multiplex PCR; TCRdb stores in-frame clones only, minus some. The profile covers tens of thousands of clones, with 65% to 90% appearing a single time and 32% taken by the ten largest. All patients experienced relapse after autologous stem cell transplantation, and brentuximab vedotin exposure was variable. The sequencing here drew on peripheral blood mononuclear cells (PBMCs), taken at baseline. The receptors were sampled from a human donor with classical Hodgkin lymphoma.

The chain couples TRBV2 to TRBJ1-1; 8 positions agree with TRBD1. Germline CDR1 reads SNHLY; CDR2 reads FYNNEI. The V and J ends lost 6 bases and 1 base, in that order; junction bases with no gene match: 7. The CDR3 spans 15 residues. The CDR3 nucleotides are TGTGCCAGCAGACGCAAGACAGGGGCGAACACTGAAGCTTTCTTT. Protein sequence: CASRRKTGANTEAFF.

J is TRBJ1-1 and V is TRBV15; 9 bases are shared with TRBD1. The trim removed 1 base at V and 1 base at J, leaving 7 bases unmatched. The CDR3 consists of 17 residues. Germline V lookup: CDR1 LNHNV, CDR2 YYDKDF (reference sequence). The CDR3 loop reads CATSRGGTGRENTEAFF. The CDR3 DNA follows: TGTGCCACCAGCAGAGGGGGGACAGGGCGGGAGAACACTGAAGCTTTCTTT.

The V gene is TRBV6-6, the J gene TRBJ1-1; D unclear. Trimming took off 0 bases at V and 10 bases at J, with 15 bases between the two ends. Germline V gives CDR1 MNHNY, CDR2 SVGAGI (reference sequence). The CDR3 length is 14 residues. As DNA, the CDR3 is TGTGCCAGCAGTTACTCGGCAGGATACTCGATAGCTTTCTTT. Translation gives CASSYSAGYSIAFF.

The chain has TRBV9 and TRBJ1-4; tentative D call: TRBD1 (5 bases). The CDR3 runs 14 residues. CDR1 and CDR2 (germline): SGDLS, YYNGEE. V lost 4 bases to trimming and J lost 2 bases, with 9 bases between them. This CDR3 is CASSRWGTNEKLFF. The CDR3 nucleotides read TGTGCCAGCAGCCGGTGGGGGACTAATGAAAAACTGTTTTTT.

CDR3 coding DNA: TGTGCCAGCAGCCCCCGTGCGGACCCCAGTGGCAATGAGCAGTTCTTC. This translates into CASSPRADPSGNEQFF. The chain uses TRBV5-6 and TRBJ2-1; D is undetermined. V was shortened by 4 bases and J by 6 bases, with 20 bases between the two germline ends. CDR1 is SGHDT and CDR2 is YYEEEE in the germline V gene. The CDR3 is 16 residues long. The variable domain in full, with the rest retrieved from reference TRBV5-6 and TRBJ2-1, is DAGVTQSPTHLIKTRGQQVTLRCSPKSGHDTVSWYQQALGQGPQFIFQYYEEEERQRGNFPDRFSGHQFPNYSSELNVNALLLGDSALYLCASSPRADPSGNEQFFGPGTRLTVL.

The chain couples TRBV7-9 to TRBJ2-7; D is uncertain. CDR1 is SEHNR, CDR2 FQNEAQ, per germline (reference sequence). The CDR3 totals 13 residues. Between the trimmed V and J ends, which lost 5 bases and 6 bases, there was a span of 14 bases. The CDR3 region is CASSPGLTAEQYF. The CDR3, as DNA: TGTGCCAGCAGCCCGGGCCTTACTGCCGAGCAGTACTTC.

This clone occurred once. This rearrangement joins TRBV2 to TRBJ1-2, with D maybe TRBD1 (5 bases). Per germline, CDR1 SNHLY and CDR2 FYNNEI. Trimming left V 5 bases short and J 6 bases short, with 10 bases between. The CDR3 length is 12 residues. CDR3: CASSWQGDGYTF. CDR3 bases: TGTGCCAGCAGTTGGCAGGGAGATGGCTACACCTTC.

V and J are TRBV11-3 and TRBJ1-1; D remains unclear. This CDR3 is 13 amino acids long. The germline CDR1 and CDR2 sequences are SGHNT and YENEEA. Trimming pared 5 bases from V and 1 base from J, leaving 8 bases between. The CDR3 here is CASSLQPNTEAFF. In DNA, the CDR3 is TGTGCCAGCAGCCTACAGCCGAACACTGAAGCTTTCTTT.

V and J are TRBV7-9 and TRBJ1-2, with a tentative D call TRBD1 (5 bases). The V end was cut by 0 bases, the J end by 6 bases, with 14 bases between. The CDR3 length is 15 residues. Germline V gene sequence: CDR1 SEHNR, CDR2 FQNEAQ (reference sequence). The CDR3 nucleotides read TGTGCCAGCAGCTTAGCGCAGACAGCTACCGATGGCTACACCTTC. It codes for CASSLAQTATDGYTF.

This chain joins TRBV15 and TRBJ1-5; the D gene is possibly TRBD1 (5 bases). The CDR3 is 14 amino acids. The V and J ends lost 8 bases and 7 bases respectively, with 18 bases between them. CDR1 is LNHNV and CDR2 is YYDKDF in the germline V gene (reference sequence). As DNA, the CDR3 is TGTGCCACCGGAGGGCCCACCCGGGGGCAGCCCCAGCATTTT. This gives the protein CATGGPTRGQPQHF.

The chain carries TRBV9 and TRBJ2-5; 8 positions agree with TRBD1. CDR3 length equals 15 residues. V lost 0 bases and J lost 5; bases outside the gene matches: 6. Germline V lookup: CDR1 SGDLS, CDR2 YYNGEE. CDR3 DNA: TGTGCCAGCAGCGTAGGGGTACAGGGGGTCGAGACCCAGTACTTC. It is translated as CASSVGVQGVETQYF. The full variable domain, in which reference TRBV9 and TRBJ2-5 provide the parts outside the CDR3, is DSGVTQTPKHLITATGQRVTLRCSPRSGDLSVYWYQQSLDQGLQFLIQYYNGEERAKGNILERFSAQQFPDLHSELNLSSLELGDSALYFCASSVGVQGVETQYFGPGTRLLVL.

On this clone itself: Other nucleotide sequences from this sample produce the same CDR3. The gene calls are TRBV7-3 and TRBJ2-2; D remains unclear. The CDR3 spans 11 residues. The germline V gene encodes CDR1 SGHTA and CDR2 FQGTGA. Trimming pared 6 bases from V and 6 bases from J, leaving 5 bases between. In nucleotides, the CDR3 is TGTGCCAGCAGTCTTTCCGGGGAGCTGTTTTTT. Translated: CASSLSGELFF.

This chain uses TRBV7-2 with TRBJ1-1; D may be TRBD1 (6 bases). Germline lookup yields CDR1 SGHTA and CDR2 FQGNSA. The CDR3 spans 14 residues. V dropped 6 bases and J dropped 3 bases, with 14 bases sitting between them. Written as DNA, the CDR3 is TGTGCCAGCAGACTCGATCACAGGGACACTGAAGCTTTCTTT. Its translation: CASRLDHRDTEAFF.

The CDR3 DNA reads TGTGCCAGCTCCCCGGACAGGGAATATGGCTACACCTTC. Its translation: CASSPDREYGYTF. The chain is built from TRBV18 and TRBJ1-2; 8 bases fit TRBD1. The length of the CDR3 is 13 residues. Germline V gene lookup returns CDR1 KGHSH and CDR2 LQKENI. After removal of 6 bases from V and 5 bases from J, the junction contained 5 bases not matched to a gene.